The source of this TCR beta chain is a study of early T cells in non-severe SARS-CoV-2 infection. Study as a whole: Sequencing of unsorted whole blood was done on bulk RNA, leaving chains unpaired.

Individual cDNA molecules each received unique molecular identifiers attached to them. TCRdb re-analysed the 5' RACE reads in MiXCR, keeping a single row per CDR3 protein. The data show roughly 67,000 distinct CDR3 sequences, with less than 15% seen just once and 1.5% to 2% held by the top ten. Trimming pared 5 bases from V and 6 bases from J, leaving 17 bases between. From germline, CDR1 is SGHTA and CDR2 FQGNSA. CDR3 size: 14 residues. V usage is TRBV7-2 and J usage is TRBJ2-7; tentatively, D is TRBD1 (6 bases). The sample consisted of whole blood. The receptor was derived from an adult who was a healthcare worker with PCR-confirmed SARS-CoV-2 infection or an uninfected control (not recorded which). CDR3 DNA: TGTGCCAGCAGCCCCCACAGGGTGCCGCTCGAGCAGTACTTC. It translates to CASSPHRVPLEQYF.